This T cell receptor beta chain was sequenced for a study of Ad26.COV2.S vaccination and SARS-CoV-2 variants. Profiling relied on immunoSEQ multiplex PCR, and the TCRdb table lists in-frame clones only, not all of them. The sample contains about 180,000 clones, around 88% of which appear only once. Regarding the study as a whole: Vaccine recipients posted higher spike-specific TCR breadth than their placebo counterparts. Placebo and vaccine recipients had non-spike TCR breadth that was similar.

As for this clone: Its antigen is not identified.

V was trimmed by 4 bases and J by 7 bases, leaving 14 bases between them. The germline CDR1 and CDR2 sequences are MNHEY and SVGAGI. This CDR3 spans 13 amino acids. The chain employs TRBV6-5 and TRBJ2-7, with D unresolved. The TCR originated in a human donor who had recovered from COVID-19. The specimen comprised peripheral blood, sampled after recovery from COVID-19. This chain's CDR3 is CASSFRPTGEQYF. In DNA form, the CDR3 reads TGTGCCAGCAGTTTCCGTCCTACCGGGGAGCAGTACTTC.